This TCR beta chain was captured in a study of untreated major depressive disorder. Each depressed patient was matched pairwise with a non-depressed control on sex, age, current smoking status and body mass index. Typically about 96% of enriched cells were CD4+. Data came from immunoSEQ multiplex PCR; TCRdb stores just in-frame clones and leaves some out. In the table there are tens of thousands of clones, 89% of which are singletons. This clone was counted between two and nine times. This TCR was recovered from a woman aged 35 to 49 in good health. Sequenced sample: CD4+ T cells from PBMCs.

The CDR3 protein is CASRSDRDTEAFF. The CDR3 coding sequence is TGTGCCAGTAGATCGGACAGGGACACTGAAGCTTTCTTT. The rearrangement links TRBV19 to TRBJ1-1; TRBD1 matches 8 bases. Trimming cost V 6 bases and J 3 bases; bases outside gene matches: 3. CDR3 size: 13 residues. The germline V gene has CDR1 LNHDA and CDR2 SQIVND (reference sequence).